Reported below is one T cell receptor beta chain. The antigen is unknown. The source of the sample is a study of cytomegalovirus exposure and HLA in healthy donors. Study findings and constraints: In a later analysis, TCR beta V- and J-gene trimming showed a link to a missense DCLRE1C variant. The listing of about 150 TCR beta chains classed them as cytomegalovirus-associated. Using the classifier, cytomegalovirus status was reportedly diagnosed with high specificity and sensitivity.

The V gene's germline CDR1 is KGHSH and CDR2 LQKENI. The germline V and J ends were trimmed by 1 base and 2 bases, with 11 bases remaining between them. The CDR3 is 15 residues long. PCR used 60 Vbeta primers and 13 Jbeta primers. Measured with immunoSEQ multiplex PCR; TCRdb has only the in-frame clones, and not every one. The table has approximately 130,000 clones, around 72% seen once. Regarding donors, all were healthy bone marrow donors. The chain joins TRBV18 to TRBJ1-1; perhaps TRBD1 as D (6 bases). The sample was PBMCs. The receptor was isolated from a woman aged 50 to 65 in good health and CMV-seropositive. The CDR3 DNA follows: TGTGCCAGCTCACCACTCTCGGACAGCAACACTGAAGCTTTCTTT. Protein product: CASSPLSDSNTEAFF.